This T cell receptor (beta chain) stems from a study of blood T cell repertoires in COVID-19. Study information: COVID-19 samples collected from the United States, Italy and Spain covered acute and convalescent phases. PBMCs, B-cell-depleted T cells, or T cells provided the cDNA or gDNA that made up the material.

In the authors' methods: From reference gene primer amplification, estimates of nucleated cell counts were derived. Measured with immunoSEQ multiplex PCR; TCRdb has only the in-frame clones, and not every one. V, J and clone size were drawn from that table, and D and trimming were deduced from the DNA. The table records 150,000 to 200,000 clones, around 80% of them present only once. V shed 5 bases, J shed 5 bases, and the junction held 11 bases outside the gene matches. The CDR3 has 14 residues. CDR1 and CDR2 from the germline V gene are SQVTM and ANQGSEA. Sequencing input: peripheral blood. This chain connects TRBV29-1 to TRBJ1-1; TRBD1 agrees at 7 bases. The receptor's source is a woman older than 75 with acute or convalescent COVID-19. CDR3 residues: CSVKRGLGGTEAFF. The CDR3 nucleotides read TGCAGCGTTAAGAGGGGGCTGGGGGGTACTGAAGCTTTCTTT.